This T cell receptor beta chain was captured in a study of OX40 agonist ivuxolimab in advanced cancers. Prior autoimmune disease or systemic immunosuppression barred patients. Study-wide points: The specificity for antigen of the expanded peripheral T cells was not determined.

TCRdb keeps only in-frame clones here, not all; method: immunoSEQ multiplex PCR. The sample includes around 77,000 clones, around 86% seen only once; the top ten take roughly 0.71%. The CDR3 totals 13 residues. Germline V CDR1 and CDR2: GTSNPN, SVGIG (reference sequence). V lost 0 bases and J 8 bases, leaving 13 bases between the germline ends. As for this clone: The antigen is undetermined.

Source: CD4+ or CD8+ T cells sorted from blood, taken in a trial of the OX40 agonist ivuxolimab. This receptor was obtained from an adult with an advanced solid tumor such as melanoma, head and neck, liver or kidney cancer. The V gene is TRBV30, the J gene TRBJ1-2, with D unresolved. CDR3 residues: CAWSVARLEGYTF. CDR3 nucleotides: TGTGCCTGGAGTGTAGCCCGCTTAGAAGGCTACACCTTC.